Below, 8 T cell receptor beta chains from the same sample are listed, as sequenced in a study of blood T cell repertoires in COVID-19. This table comes from immunoSEQ multiplex PCR, and its TCRdb copy is limited to in-frame clones, with some not included. Of some 240,000 clones listed, about four fifths are singletons. The sequencing sample was made of PBMCs or T cells enriched from blood (not recorded which). The receptor source for this set is a man aged 50-59 years who had recovered from COVID-19.

This rearrangement joins TRBV4-3 to TRBJ2-7; a possible D gene is TRBD1 (6 bases). V lost 1 base and J 3 bases, leaving 16 bases between the germline ends. The CDR3 is 16 residues long. Germline assignment: CDR1 LGHNA and CDR2 YSLEER. The CDR3 nucleotides are TGCGCCAGCAGCCAAGGGGCAGGGGTTCTAGACTACGAGCAGTACTTC. Its translation is CASSQGAGVLDYEQYF.

V is TRBV3-1 (or the pseudogene TRBV3-2) and J is TRBJ2-1; TRBD1 matches at 9 bases. The CDR3 consists of 16 residues. Germline CDR1 is LGHDT and CDR2 is YNNKEL (reference sequence). J gave up 8 bases and V 0 bases, and 8 bases lay outside the gene matches. CDR3 amino acids: CASSQETGTGRYEQFF. As DNA, the CDR3 is TGTGCCAGCAGCCAAGAAACCGGGACAGGGCGTTATGAGCAGTTCTTC.

This chain uses TRBV15 with TRBJ2-1; 8 nucleotides match TRBD2. The CDR3 loop spans 17 amino acids. In germline, CDR1 is LNHNV, CDR2 YYDKDF (reference sequence). J was trimmed by 4 bases and V by 2 bases; bases with no gene match: 10. The CDR3 sequence is CATSRSRGGAKYNEQFF. CDR3 bases: TGTGCCACCAGCAGATCCCGGGGGGGGGCGAAGTACAATGAGCAGTTCTTC.

The J gene is TRBJ1-2, the V gene TRBV19; 9 positions match TRBD1. The CDR3 has 17 amino acids. The germline gives CDR1 LNHDA, CDR2 SQIVND (reference sequence). Trimming removed 11 bases from V and 8 bases from J; junction bases left unmatched: 24. The CDR3 DNA reads as TGTGCCTCCAAAAGGCGTGGGACAGGGTACTTTCCGGGAGGCTACACCTTC. Its translation: CASKRRGTGYFPGGYTF.

The chain links TRBV18 to TRBJ1-3; 7 bases fit TRBD1. The CDR3 covers 16 residues. With 1 base clipped from V and 1 base from J, the junction kept 4 bases outside the gene matches. CDR1 is KGHSH and CDR2 is LQKENI in the germline V gene. The chain's CDR3 is CASSPQPGGSGNTIYF. The CDR3 DNA reads as TGTGCCAGCTCACCACAGCCAGGGGGTTCTGGAAACACCATATATTTT.

The gene calls are TRBV5-1 and TRBJ1-3; D perhaps matches TRBD1 (5 bases). Trimming left V 4 bases short and J 2 bases short, with 7 bases between. The CDR3 is made up of 13 amino acids. The V gene's germline CDR1 is SGHRS and CDR2 YFSETQ. CDR3 nucleotide sequence: TGCGCCAGCAGCGGGGGGGCTGGAAACACCATATATTTT. Translated, it gives CASSGGAGNTIYF.

The rearrangement joins TRBV5-4 to TRBJ2-5; 7 bases are a match to TRBD2. V lost 4 bases, J lost 0 bases, and 3 bases stayed unmatched. This CDR3 has 14 residues. CDR1 is SGHNT and CDR2 is YYREEE in the germline V gene (reference sequence). CDR3: CASSIGTNQETQYF. The CDR3 DNA follows: TGTGCCAGCAGCATAGGGACTAACCAAGAGACCCAGTACTTC.

The CDR3 spells CASSFRGGDPYNEQFF. The CDR3 DNA is TGTGCCAGCAGCTTTCGAGGCGGGGACCCCTACAATGAGCAGTTCTTC. The chain uses TRBV5-4 and TRBJ2-1; tentative D call: TRBD2 (6 bases). This CDR3 has 16 amino acids. Germline lookup yields CDR1 SGHNT and CDR2 YYREEE (reference sequence). V lost 2 bases to trimming and J lost 2 bases, with 14 bases between them. Based on the CDR3 plus reference TRBV5-4 and TRBJ2-1, the full variable domain is ETGVTQSPTHLIKTRGQQVTLRCSSQSGHNTVSWYQQALGQGPQFIFQYYREEENGRGNFPPRFSGLQFPNYSSELNVNALELDDSALYLCASSFRGGDPYNEQFFGPGTRLTVL.